This T cell receptor (beta chain) is drawn from a study of blood T cell repertoires in COVID-19. For the study at large: From T cells, B-cell-depleted T cells, or PBMCs came the material, which was cDNA or gDNA.

Profiled with immunoSEQ multiplex PCR; TCRdb holds only in-frame clones, not every one. Of roughly 400,000 clones detected, about 86% appear once; the ten largest clones hold roughly 10%. Per germline, CDR1 SNHLY and CDR2 FYNNEI. The CDR3 contains 15 residues. Trimming removed 4 bases from V and 8 bases from J; junction bases left unmatched: 8. The rearrangement joins TRBV2 to TRBJ1-6; TRBD1 aligns across 7 bases. This clonotype was obtained from a woman aged 50 to 60 who had recovered from COVID-19. The sample consisted of PBMCs or T cells enriched from blood (not recorded which). CDR3 sequence: CASSGDSRTDSPLHF. CDR3 nucleotide sequence: TGTGCCAGCAGTGGGGACAGCCGCACGGATTCACCCCTCCACTTT.